The clone carrying this TCR beta chain has only a few counts. Germline V gene sequence: CDR1 SGHTA, CDR2 FQGNSA. V lost 5 bases and J lost 5, with 19 bases in between. The CDR3 covers 15 residues. The source of the sample is a study of blood T cell repertoires in COVID-19. Study overall: Some COVID-19 samples were acute and others convalescent; all came from the United States, Italy and Spain. PBMCs, B-cell-depleted T cells, or T cells provided the cDNA or gDNA that made up the material.

Study processing details: Reference gene primers were amplified, and this amplification served to estimate nucleated cell counts. Sequencing was performed with immunoSEQ multiplex PCR; in TCRdb, only in-frame clones are kept and a portion is missing. D and trimming were read from the DNA, whereas the V and J calls and clone size are those reported in that table. This table holds 100,000 or so clones, roughly 76% found once. The chain uses TRBV7-2 and TRBJ2-7; perhaps TRBD1 as D (6 bases). Input material: peripheral blood. The receptor's source is a human donor in a cohort sampled during active COVID-19. The CDR3 DNA reads TGTGCCAGCAGCGGTGCGCCTAACAGGGACCACGAGCAGTACTTC. Protein sequence: CASSGAPNRDHEQYF.